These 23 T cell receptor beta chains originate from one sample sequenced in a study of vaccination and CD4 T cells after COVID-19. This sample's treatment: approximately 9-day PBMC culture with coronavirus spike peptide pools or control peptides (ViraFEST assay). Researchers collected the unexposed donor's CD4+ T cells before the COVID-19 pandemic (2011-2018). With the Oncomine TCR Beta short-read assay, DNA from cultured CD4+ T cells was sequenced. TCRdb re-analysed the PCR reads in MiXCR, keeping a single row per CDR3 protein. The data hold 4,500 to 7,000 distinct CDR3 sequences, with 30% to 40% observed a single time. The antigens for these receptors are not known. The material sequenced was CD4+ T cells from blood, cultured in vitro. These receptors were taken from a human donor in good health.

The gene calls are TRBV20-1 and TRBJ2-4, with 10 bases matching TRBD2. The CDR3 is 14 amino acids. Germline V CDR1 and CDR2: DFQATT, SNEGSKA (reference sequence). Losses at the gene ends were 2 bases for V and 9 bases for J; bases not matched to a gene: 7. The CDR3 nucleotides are TGCAGTGCTAGAAGCCTAGCGGGGGAATTCATTCAGTACTTC. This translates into CSARSLAGEFIQYF.

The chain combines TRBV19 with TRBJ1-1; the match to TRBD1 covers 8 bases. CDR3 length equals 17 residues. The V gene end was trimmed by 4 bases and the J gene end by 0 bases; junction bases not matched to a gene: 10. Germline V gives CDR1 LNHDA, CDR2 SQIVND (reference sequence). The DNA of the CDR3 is TGTGCCAGTAGTACCATGACAGGGGCGGGGGTGAACACTGAAGCTTTCTTT. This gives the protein CASSTMTGAGVNTEAFF.

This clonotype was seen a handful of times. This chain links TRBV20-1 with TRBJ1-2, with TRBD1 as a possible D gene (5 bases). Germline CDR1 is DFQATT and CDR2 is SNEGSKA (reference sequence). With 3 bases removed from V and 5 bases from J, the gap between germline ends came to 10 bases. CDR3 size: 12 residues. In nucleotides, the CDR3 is TGCAGTGCTAGCGGGACCACTTATGGCTACACCTTC. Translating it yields CSASGTTYGYTF.

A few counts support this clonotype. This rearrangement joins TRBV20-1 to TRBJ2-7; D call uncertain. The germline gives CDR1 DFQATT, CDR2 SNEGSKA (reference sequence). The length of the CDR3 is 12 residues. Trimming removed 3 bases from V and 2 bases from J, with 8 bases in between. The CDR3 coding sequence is TGCAGTGCTAGTGGGCCCACCTACGAGCAGTACTTC. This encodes CSASGPTYEQYF.

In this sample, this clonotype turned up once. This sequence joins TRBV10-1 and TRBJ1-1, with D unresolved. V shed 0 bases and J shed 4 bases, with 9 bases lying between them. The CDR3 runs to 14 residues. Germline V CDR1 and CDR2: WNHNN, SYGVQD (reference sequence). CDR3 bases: TGCGCCAGCAGTGAGTCGATTTGGGGCACTGAAGCTTTCTTT. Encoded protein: CASSESIWGTEAFF.

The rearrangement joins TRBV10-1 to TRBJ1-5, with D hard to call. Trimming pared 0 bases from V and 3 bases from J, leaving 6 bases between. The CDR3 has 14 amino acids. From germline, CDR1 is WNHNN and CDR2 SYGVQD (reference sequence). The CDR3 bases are TGCGCCAGCAGTGAGTCTGAACTCAATCAGCCCCAGCATTTT. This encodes CASSESELNQPQHF.

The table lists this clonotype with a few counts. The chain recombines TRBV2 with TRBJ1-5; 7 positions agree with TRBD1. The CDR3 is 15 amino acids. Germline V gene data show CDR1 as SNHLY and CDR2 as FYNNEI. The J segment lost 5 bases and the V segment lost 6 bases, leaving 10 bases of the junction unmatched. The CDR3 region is CASRGTEVDYQPQHF. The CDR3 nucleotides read TGTGCCAGCAGAGGGACAGAGGTTGATTATCAGCCCCAGCATTTT.

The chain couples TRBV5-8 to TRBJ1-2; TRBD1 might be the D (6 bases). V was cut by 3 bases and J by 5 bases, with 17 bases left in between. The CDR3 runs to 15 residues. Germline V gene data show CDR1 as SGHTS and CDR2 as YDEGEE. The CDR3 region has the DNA TGTGCCAGCAGCTCCGGTATACAGGGCGGGTATGGCTACACCTTC. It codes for CASSSGIQGGYGYTF.

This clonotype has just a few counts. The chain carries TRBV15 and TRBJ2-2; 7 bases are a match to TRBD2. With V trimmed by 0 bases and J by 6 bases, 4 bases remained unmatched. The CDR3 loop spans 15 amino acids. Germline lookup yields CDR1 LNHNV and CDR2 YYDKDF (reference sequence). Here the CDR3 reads CATSRDMGRAGELFF. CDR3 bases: TGTGCCACCAGCAGAGATATGGGGAGGGCCGGGGAGCTGTTTTTT.

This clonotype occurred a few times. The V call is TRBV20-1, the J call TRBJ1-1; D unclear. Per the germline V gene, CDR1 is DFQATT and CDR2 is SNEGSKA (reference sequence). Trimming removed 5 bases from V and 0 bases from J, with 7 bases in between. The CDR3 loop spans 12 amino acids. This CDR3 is CSAPHMNTEAFF. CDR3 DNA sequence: TGCAGTGCTCCTCATATGAACACTGAAGCTTTCTTT.

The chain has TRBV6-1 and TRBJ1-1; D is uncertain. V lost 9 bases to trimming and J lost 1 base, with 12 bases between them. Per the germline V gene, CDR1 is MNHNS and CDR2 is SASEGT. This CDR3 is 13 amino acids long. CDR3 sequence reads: CASYWAGNTEAFF. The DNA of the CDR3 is TGTGCCAGTTATTGGGCGGGGAACACTGAAGCTTTCTTT.

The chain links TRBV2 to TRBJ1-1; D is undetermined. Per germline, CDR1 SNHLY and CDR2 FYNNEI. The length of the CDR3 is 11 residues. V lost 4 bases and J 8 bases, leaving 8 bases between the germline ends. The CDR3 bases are TGTGCCAGCAGTGGGGATGAAGAAGCTTTCTTT. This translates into CASSGDEEAFF.

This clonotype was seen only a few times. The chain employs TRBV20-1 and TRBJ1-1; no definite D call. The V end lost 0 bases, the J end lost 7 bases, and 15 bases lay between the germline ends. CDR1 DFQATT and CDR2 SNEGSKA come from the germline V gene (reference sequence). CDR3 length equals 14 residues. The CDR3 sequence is CSARETGRSGEAFF. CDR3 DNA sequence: TGCAGTGCTAGAGAGACTGGACGGAGCGGTGAAGCTTTCTTT.

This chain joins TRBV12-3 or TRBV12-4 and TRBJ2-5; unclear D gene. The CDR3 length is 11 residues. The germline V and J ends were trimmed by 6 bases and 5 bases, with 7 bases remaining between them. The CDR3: CASSQLETQYF. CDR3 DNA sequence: TGTGCCAGCAGCCAACTGGAGACCCAGTACTTC.

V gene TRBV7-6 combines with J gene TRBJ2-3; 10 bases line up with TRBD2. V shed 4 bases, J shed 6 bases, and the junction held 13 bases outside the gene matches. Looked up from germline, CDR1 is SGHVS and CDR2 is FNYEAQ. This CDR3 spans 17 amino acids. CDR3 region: CASSSSPAGGPRDTQYF. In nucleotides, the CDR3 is TGTGCCAGCAGCTCGAGTCCAGCGGGGGGGCCAAGGGATACGCAGTATTTT.

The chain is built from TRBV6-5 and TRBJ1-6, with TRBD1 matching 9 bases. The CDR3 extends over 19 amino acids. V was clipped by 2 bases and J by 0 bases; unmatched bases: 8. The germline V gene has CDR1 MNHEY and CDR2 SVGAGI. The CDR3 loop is CASSYTRQGGSSYNSPLHF. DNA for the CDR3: TGTGCCAGCAGTTACACCCGACAGGGGGGTAGCTCCTATAATTCACCCCTCCACTTT.

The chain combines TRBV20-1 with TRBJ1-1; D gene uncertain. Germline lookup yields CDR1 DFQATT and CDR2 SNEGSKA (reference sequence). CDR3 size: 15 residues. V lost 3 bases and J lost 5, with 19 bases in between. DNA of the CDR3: TGCAGTGCTAGTTCCTCCAGCGGGGTTGGGACTGAAGCTTTCTTT. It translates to CSASSSSGVGTEAFF.

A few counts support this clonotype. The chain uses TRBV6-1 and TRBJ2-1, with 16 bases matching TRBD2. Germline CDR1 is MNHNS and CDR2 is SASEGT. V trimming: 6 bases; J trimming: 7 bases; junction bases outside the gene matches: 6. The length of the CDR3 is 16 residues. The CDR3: CASRGTSGGGWNEQFF. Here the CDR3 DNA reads TGTGCCAGCAGAGGGACTAGCGGGGGGGGTTGGAATGAGCAGTTCTTC.

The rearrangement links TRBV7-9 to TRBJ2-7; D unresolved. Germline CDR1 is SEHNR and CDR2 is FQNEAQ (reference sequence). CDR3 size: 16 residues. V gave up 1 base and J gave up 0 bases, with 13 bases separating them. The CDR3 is CASSLEGRRSSYEQYF. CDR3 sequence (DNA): TGTGCCAGCAGCTTAGAGGGTCGTAGATCCTCCTACGAGCAGTACTTC.

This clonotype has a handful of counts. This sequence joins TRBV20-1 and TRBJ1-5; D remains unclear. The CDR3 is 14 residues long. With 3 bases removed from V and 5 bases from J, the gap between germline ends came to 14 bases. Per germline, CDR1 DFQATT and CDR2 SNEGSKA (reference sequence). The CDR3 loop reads CSARGPGIDQPQHF. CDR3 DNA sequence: TGCAGTGCTAGGGGTCCGGGGATAGATCAGCCCCAGCATTTT.

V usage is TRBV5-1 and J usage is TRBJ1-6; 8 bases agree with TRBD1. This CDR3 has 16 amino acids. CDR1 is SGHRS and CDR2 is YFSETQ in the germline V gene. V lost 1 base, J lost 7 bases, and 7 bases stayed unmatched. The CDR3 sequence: CASSLTLQGANSPLHF. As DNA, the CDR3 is TGCGCCAGCAGCTTGACACTCCAGGGGGCGAATTCACCCCTCCACTTT. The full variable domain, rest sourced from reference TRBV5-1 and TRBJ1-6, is KAGVTQTPRYLIKTRGQQVTLSCSPISGHRSVSWYQQTPGQGLQFLFEYFSETQRNKGNFPGRFSGRQFSNSRSEMNVSTLELGDSALYLCASSLTLQGANSPLHFGNGTRLTVT.

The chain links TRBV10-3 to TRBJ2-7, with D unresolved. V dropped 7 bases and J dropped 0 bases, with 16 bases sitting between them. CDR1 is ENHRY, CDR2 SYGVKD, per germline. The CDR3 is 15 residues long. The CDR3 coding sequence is TGTGCCATCAATGATCGGTCCGCAAGCTCCTACGAGCAGTACTTC. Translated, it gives CAINDRSASSYEQYF.

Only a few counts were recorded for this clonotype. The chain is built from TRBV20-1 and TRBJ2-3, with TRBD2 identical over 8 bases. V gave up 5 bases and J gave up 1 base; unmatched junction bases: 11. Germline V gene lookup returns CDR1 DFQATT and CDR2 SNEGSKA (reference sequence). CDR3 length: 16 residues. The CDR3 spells CSASPVAGGRTDTQYF. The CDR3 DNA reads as TGCAGTGCTTCCCCTGTGGCGGGGGGACGCACAGATACGCAGTATTTT.